This T cell receptor (beta chain) derives from a study of human T cells and chemical hapten exposure. Before extraction, the whole blood was not fractionated, and total RNA was taken from it. Via MiXCR, TCRdb re-called the 5' RACE reads, giving one row per CDR3 protein. This table has 100,000 to 120,000 distinct CDR3 sequences, approximately 20% appearing once. Trimming at V came to 7 bases and at J to 4 bases, leaving 12 bases not matched to a gene. Germline values: CDR1 MNHEY, CDR2 SMNVEV (reference sequence). This CDR3 comprises 16 residues. The rearrangement uses TRBV27 and TRBJ1-5; 8 bases map to TRBD1. This sequence was found in a human donor in good health. The CDR3 here is CASKLTGDYKNQPQHF. In DNA, the CDR3 is TGTGCCAGCAAGTTGACAGGGGACTACAAGAATCAGCCCCAGCATTTT.